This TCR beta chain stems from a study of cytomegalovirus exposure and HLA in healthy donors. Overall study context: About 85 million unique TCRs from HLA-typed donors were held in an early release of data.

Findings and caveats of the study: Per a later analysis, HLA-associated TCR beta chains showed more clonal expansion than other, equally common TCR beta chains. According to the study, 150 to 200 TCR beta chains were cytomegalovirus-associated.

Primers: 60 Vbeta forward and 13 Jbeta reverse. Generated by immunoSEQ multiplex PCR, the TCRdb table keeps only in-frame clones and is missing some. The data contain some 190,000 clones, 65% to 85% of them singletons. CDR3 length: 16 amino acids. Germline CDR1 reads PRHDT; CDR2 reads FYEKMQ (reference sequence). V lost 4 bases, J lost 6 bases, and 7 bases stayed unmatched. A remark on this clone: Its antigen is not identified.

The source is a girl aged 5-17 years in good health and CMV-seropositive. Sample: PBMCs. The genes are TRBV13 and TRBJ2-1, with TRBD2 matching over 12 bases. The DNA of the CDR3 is TGTGCCAGCAGCTACCGACTAGCGGGAGAGGGCAATGAGCAGTTCTTC. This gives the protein CASSYRLAGEGNEQFF.